This T cell receptor beta chain was documented in a study of T cell responses to AZD1222 COVID-19 vaccine. Germline CDR1 reads SGDLS; CDR2 reads YYNGEE. V lost 3 bases and J lost 4, with 23 bases in between. The CDR3 spans 18 residues. The table came from immunoSEQ multiplex PCR; TCRdb's copy has only in-frame clones and leaves some out. This table holds more than 150,000 clones, around 92% found once. The TCR originated in an adult in good health. The specimen comprised peripheral blood, sampled on day 0 of AZD1222 vaccination. This chain connects TRBV9 to TRBJ1-3, with a possible D match to TRBD1 (5 bases). CDR3 amino acids: CASSDPRDHFSPGNTIYF. The DNA for the CDR3 is TGTGCCAGCAGCGACCCCCGGGACCATTTTTCTCCGGGAAACACCATATATTTT. Filled out from reference TRBV9 and TRBJ1-3, the complete variable domain reads DSGVTQTPKHLITATGQRVTLRCSPRSGDLSVYWYQQSLDQGLQFLIQYYNGEERAKGNILERFSAQQFPDLHSELNLSSLELGDSALYFCASSDPRDHFSPGNTIYFGEGSWLTVV.